This T cell receptor beta chain was documented in a study of blood T cell repertoires in COVID-19. In germline, CDR1 is LNHDA, CDR2 SQIVND (reference sequence). With V trimmed by 5 bases and J by 5 bases, 9 bases remained unmatched. The CDR3 is 15 residues long. The study drew participants aged about 18 to 89 years from about two dozen US areas. Sequenced by immunoSEQ multiplex PCR; TCRdb stores in-frame clones only, minus some. The repertoire consists of about 170,000 clones, with roughly 80% occurring once and the leading ten covering under 4.5%. The specimen was PBMCs or T cells enriched from blood (not recorded which). This rearrangement joins TRBV19 to TRBJ2-5, with 9 bases that match TRBD1. This TCR came from a woman in her 50s who had recovered from COVID-19. The CDR3 DNA follows: TGTGCCAGTAGTTTAAACAGGGGGCTGTTGGAGACCCAGTACTTC. Translated, it gives CASSLNRGLLETQYF. Combining the CDR3 with reference TRBV19 and TRBJ2-5 gives the whole variable domain DGGITQSPKYLFRKEGQNVTLSCEQNLNHDAMYWYRQDPGQGLRLIYYSQIVNDFQKGDIAEGYSVSREKKESFPLTVTSAQKNPTAFYLCASSLNRGLLETQYFGPGTRLLVL.